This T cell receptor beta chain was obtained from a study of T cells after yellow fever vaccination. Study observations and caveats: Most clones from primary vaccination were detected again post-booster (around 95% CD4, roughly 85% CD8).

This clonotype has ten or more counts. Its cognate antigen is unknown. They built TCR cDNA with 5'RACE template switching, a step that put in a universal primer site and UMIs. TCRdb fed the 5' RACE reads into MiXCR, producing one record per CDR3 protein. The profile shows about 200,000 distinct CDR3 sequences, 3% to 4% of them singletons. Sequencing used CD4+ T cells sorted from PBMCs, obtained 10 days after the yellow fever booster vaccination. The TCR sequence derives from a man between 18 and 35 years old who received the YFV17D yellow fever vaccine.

This CDR3 reads CASRHGGAGAMSEQFF. CDR3 bases: TGTGCCAGCAGGCACGGGGGGGCAGGGGCAATGTCGGAGCAGTTCTTC. This rearrangement joins TRBV12-3 or TRBV12-4 to TRBJ2-1, with 8 bases that match TRBD2. The CDR3 has 16 amino acids. With V trimmed by 6 bases and J by 10 bases, 17 bases remained unmatched.